The present T cell receptor (beta chain) was sequenced within a study of shared clonotypes between healthy human individuals. Study information: Ranging from 18 to 49 in age, donors were a couple of women and a few men. Used for every donor were three CD4 naive, three CD4 memory, two CD8 naive and one CD8 memory plate.

Generated by immunoSEQ multiplex PCR, the TCRdb table keeps only in-frame clones and is missing some. The sample has 2,500,000 or so clones, 85% to 95% seen once. The CDR3 sequence is 15 residues long. After removal of 5 bases from V and 7 bases from J, the junction contained 8 bases not matched to a gene. Germline loops: CDR1 MDHEN, CDR2 SYDVKM. The donors, healthy adults who were HIV-negative, had experienced no recent acute infections or vaccinations. This TCR was sampled from a young man in good health. Some clones in this sample may be carry-over from other donors' samples. V usage is TRBV28 and J usage is TRBJ1-4; 9 bases agree with TRBD1. The material sequenced was naive CD4+ T cells from PBMCs. Sample subset: CD45RA+ positively selected. The chain's CDR3 is CASSTPGQGREKLFF. Written as DNA, the CDR3 is TGTGCCAGCAGTACACCGGGACAGGGACGTGAAAAACTGTTTTTT.